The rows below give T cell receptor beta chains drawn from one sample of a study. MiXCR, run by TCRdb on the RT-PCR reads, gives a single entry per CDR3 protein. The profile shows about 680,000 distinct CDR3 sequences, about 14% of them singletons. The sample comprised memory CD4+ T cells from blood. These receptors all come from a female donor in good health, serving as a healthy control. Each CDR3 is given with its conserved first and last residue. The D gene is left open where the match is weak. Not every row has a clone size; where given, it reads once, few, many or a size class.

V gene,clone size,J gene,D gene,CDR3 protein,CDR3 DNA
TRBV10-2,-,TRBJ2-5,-,CANNSGSGVFGETQYF,TGCGCCAACAACTCGGGGTCAGGTGTTTTTGGAGAGACCCAGTACTTC
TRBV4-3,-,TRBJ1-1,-,CASSQGPIGNTEAFF,TGCGCCAGCAGCCAAGGGCCGATTGGGAACACTGAAGCTTTCTTT
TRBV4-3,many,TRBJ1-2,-,CASSQGRGGGYGYTF,TGCGCCAGCAGCCAAGGGAGGGGCGGAGGCTATGGCTACACCTTC
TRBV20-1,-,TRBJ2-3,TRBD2,CRAGTSRTDTQYF,TGCAGGGCCGGGACTAGCCGGACAGATACGCAGTATTTT
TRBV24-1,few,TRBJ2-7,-,CATSDLGGDEQYF,TGTGCCACCAGTGATTTAGGAGGGGACGAGCAGTACTTC
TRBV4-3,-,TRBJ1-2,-,CASSNALGGNYGYTF,TGCGCCAGCAGCAATGCACTTGGGGGGAACTATGGCTACACCTTC
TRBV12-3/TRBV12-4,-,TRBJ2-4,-,CASRGGPYPNIQYF,TGTGCCAGCAGGGGGGGTCCCTACCCAAACATTCAGTACTTC
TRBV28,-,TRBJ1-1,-,CASSLRSSEAFF,TGTGCCAGCAGTCTCCGTAGTTCTGAAGCTTTCTTT
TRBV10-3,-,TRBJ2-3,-,CAISESKSTDTQYF,TGTGCCATCAGTGAGTCGAAGAGCACAGATACGCAGTATTTT
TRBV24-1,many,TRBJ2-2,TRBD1,CATSDLDRDTGELFF,TGTGCCACCAGTGATTTGGACAGGGACACCGGGGAGCTGTTTTTT
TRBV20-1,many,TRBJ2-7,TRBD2,CSAPRGGWTYEQYF,TGCAGTGCCCCGAGGGGAGGGTGGACCTACGAGCAGTACTTC
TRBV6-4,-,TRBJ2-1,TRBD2,CASSRLAGYNEQFF,TGTGCCAGCAGTCGACTAGCGGGATACAATGAGCAGTTCTTC
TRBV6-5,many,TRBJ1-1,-,CASTRTGIEAFF,TGTGCCAGCACTCGGACGGGCATTGAAGCTTTCTTT
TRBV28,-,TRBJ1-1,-,CASSPRRGIETEAFF,TGTGCCAGCAGTCCCCGACGGGGTATCGAGACTGAAGCTTTCTTT
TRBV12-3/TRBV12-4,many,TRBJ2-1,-,CASSSQNKYNEQFF,TGTGCCAGCAGTTCCCAGAACAAGTACAATGAGCAGTTCTTC
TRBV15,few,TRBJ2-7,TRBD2,CATSNLAGVPSYEQYF,TGTGCCACCAGCAATCTAGCGGGGGTTCCCTCCTACGAGCAGTACTTC
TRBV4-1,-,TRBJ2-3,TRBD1,CASSPRGLGTDTQYF,TGCGCCAGCAGCCCCAGGGGGCTTGGCACAGATACGCAGTATTTT
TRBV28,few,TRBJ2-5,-,CASSWTQETQYF,TGTGCCAGCAGTTGGACCCAAGAGACCCAGTACTTC
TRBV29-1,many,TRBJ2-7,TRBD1,CSVGEGAFDEQYF,TGCAGCGTTGGAGAGGGGGCATTTGACGAGCAGTACTTC
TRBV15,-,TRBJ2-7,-,CATSRDPTVAYEQYF,TGTGCCACCAGCAGGGACCCGACAGTTGCCTACGAGCAGTACTTC
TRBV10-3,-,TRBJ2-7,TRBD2,CAIRTQGLARTYEQYF,TGTGCCATCAGGACTCAGGGACTAGCACGAACCTACGAGCAGTACTTC
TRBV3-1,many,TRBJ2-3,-,CASSQGGPTADTQYF,TGTGCCAGCAGCCAAGGGGGCCCCACGGCAGATACGCAGTATTTT
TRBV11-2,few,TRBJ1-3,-,CASSLGQGDGNTIYF,TGTGCCAGCAGCTTAGGTCAGGGAGATGGAAACACCATATATTTT
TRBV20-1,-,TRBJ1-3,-,CSARDQGRPGNTIYF,TGCAGTGCTAGAGATCAGGGGAGGCCTGGAAACACCATATATTTT
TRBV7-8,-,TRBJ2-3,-,CASSLVFGDTQYF,TGTGCCAGCAGCTTAGTTTTCGGAGATACGCAGTATTTT
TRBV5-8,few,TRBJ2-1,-,CASSYKGTLNEQFF,TGTGCCAGCAGCTACAAGGGAACGCTCAATGAGCAGTTCTTC
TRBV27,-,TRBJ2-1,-,CASRSSIELFF,TGTGCCAGCAGGTCCTCTATTGAGCTGTTCTTC
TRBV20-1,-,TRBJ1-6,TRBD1,CSARGGQESSPLHF,TGCAGTGCTAGGGGCGGACAGGAGAGTTCACCCCTCCACTTT
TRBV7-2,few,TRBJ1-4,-,CASSLAPGNEKLFF,TGTGCCAGCAGCTTAGCGCCCGGTAATGAAAAACTGTTTTTT
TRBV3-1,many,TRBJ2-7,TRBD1,CASSQMDRVTEQYF,TGTGCCAGCAGCCAAATGGACAGGGTCACCGAGCAGTACTTC
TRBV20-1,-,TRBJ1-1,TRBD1,CSAGQTGATEAFF,TGCAGTGCTGGACAAACAGGGGCGACTGAAGCTTTCTTT
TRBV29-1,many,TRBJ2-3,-,CSVGGSDTQYF,TGCAGCGTAGGGGGATCTGATACGCAGTATTTT
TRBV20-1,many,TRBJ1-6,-,CSARPGVTNSPLHF,TGCAGTGCTAGACCGGGCGTTACTAATTCACCCCTCCACTTT
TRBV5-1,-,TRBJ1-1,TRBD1,CASSLAAGGSTEAFF,TGCGCCAGCAGCTTGGCCGCAGGGGGAAGCACTGAAGCTTTCTTT
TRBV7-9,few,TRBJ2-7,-,CASSFPPRSGTYEQYF,TGTGCCAGCAGCTTTCCTCCGCGTTCAGGGACCTACGAGCAGTACTTC
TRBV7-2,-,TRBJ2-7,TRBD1,CASSLVSTGKGEQYF,TGTGCCAGCAGCTTAGTTTCGACAGGGAAAGGCGAGCAGTACTTC
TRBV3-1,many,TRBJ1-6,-,CASSQQDKGPLHF,TGTGCCAGCAGCCAACAAGACAAGGGACCCCTCCACTTT
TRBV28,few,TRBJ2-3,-,CASTTTGARGRDTQYF,TGTGCCAGTACCACTACGGGAGCACGGGGCAGGGATACGCAGTATTTT
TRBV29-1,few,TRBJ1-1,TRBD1,CSVDRTGVDDTEAFF,TGCAGCGTTGACCGGACAGGGGTAGATGACACTGAAGCTTTCTTT
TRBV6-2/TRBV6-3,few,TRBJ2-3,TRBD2,CASSVSGARSDTQYF,TGTGCCAGCAGTGTGAGCGGGGCCCGATCAGATACGCAGTATTTT
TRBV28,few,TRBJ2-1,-,CASNRFSYNEQFF,TGTGCCAGTAACCGATTCTCCTACAATGAGCAGTTCTTC
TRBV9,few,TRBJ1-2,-,CASSVVDSFNYGYTF,TGTGCCAGCAGCGTAGTAGACAGCTTTAACTATGGCTACACCTTC
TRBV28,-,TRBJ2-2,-,CASNPQTGGTGELFF,TGTGCCAGCAATCCCCAAACAGGAGGGACCGGGGAGCTGTTTTTT
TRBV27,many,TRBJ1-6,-,CASSREGNSPLHF,TGTGCCAGCTCCAGGGAAGGAAATTCACCCCTCCACTTT
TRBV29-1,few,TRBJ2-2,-,CSVVAELNTGELFF,TGCAGCGTTGTGGCTGAATTGAACACCGGGGAGCTGTTTTTT
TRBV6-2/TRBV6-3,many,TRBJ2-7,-,CASSYSSGQEDYEQYF,TGTGCCAGCAGTTACTCTAGTGGTCAGGAGGACTACGAGCAGTACTTC
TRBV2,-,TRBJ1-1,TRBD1,CASRDDRGRGAFF,TGTGCCAGCAGGGATGACAGGGGGCGAGGAGCTTTCTTT
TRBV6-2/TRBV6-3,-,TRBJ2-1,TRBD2,CASSYRPSGGRYNEQFF,TGTGCCAGCAGTTACAGACCTAGCGGGGGCAGATACAATGAGCAGTTCTTC
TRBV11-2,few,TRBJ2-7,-,CASSFGESYEQYF,TGTGCCAGCAGCTTTGGGGAATCCTACGAGCAGTACTTC